This TCR beta chain was identified in a study of blood T cell repertoires in COVID-19. On the study more broadly: The United States, Italy and Spain were the sources of the acute and convalescent COVID-19 samples. The analysed material was cDNA or gDNA that came from T cells, B-cell-depleted T cells, or PBMCs.

This CDR3 region has 16 residues. Trimming shortened V by 4 bases and J by 0 bases, and 12 bases separated the two germline ends. The germline gives CDR1 KGHSH, CDR2 LQKENI. In the original workflow: Nucleated cell counts were estimated from reference gene primer amplification. Clones were read by immunoSEQ multiplex PCR, and TCRdb kept only the in-frame ones, dropping some. V and J calls and clone size come straight from that table; D and trimming were deduced from the DNA. Among 110,000 or so clones, approximately 87% were seen once, and the ten largest hold 18%. Sequences were obtained from peripheral blood. This sequence was found in a woman aged 60-70 years with acute or convalescent COVID-19. V and J are TRBV18 and TRBJ1-4, with D uncertain. The CDR3, as DNA: TGTGCCAGCTCACGCCCGAGACAACCAACTAATGAAAAACTGTTTTTT. Translation gives CASSRPRQPTNEKLFF.